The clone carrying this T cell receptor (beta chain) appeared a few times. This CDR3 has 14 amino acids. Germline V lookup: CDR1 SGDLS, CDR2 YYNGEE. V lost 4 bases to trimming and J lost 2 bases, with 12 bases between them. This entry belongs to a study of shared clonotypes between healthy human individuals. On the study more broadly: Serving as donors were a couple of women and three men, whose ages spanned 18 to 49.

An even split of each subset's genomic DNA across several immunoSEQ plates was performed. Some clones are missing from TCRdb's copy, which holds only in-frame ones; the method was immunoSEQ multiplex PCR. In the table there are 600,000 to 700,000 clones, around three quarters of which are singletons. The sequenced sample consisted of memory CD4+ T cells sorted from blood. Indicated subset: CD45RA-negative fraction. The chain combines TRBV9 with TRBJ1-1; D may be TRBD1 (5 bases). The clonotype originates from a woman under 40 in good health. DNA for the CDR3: TGTGCCAGCAGCTCGCACAGGACCAACACTGAAGCTTTCTTT. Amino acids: CASSSHRTNTEAFF.